This T cell receptor beta chain came from a study of graft-versus-host responses after intestinal transplantation. Study overall: Multivisceral, liver-intestinal, or isolated intestinal transplants were received by the recipients.

Processed graft tissue released its intraepithelial and lamina propria lymphocytes. Germline lookup yields CDR1 SQVTM and CDR2 ANQGSEA. The CDR3 covers 12 residues. V lost 7 bases to trimming and J lost 1 base, with 11 bases between them. Repertoires were generated with immunoSEQ multiplex PCR, while TCRdb's copy carries only in-frame clones and drops some. The table shows tens of thousands of clones, with about nine tenths occurring only once. The sample consisted of ileum tissue, taken more than 350 days after transplant. The chain links TRBV29-1 to TRBJ2-7; no clear D. The TCR sequence derives from a human patient who received an intestinal transplant, so some T cells may come from the graft donor. The CDR3 reads CSAAASSYEQYF. The CDR3, as DNA: TGCAGCGCTGCGGCCTCATCCTACGAGCAGTACTTC.